Presented here are 8 T cell receptor beta chains from one specimen sequenced in a study of glioma-infiltrating T cells. Amplification of TCR alpha and beta CDR3 regions from RNA used iRepertoire nested multiplex PCR. From the multiplex PCR reads, TCRdb called clonotypes with MiXCR, one entry per CDR3 protein. The repertoire holds about 190,000 distinct CDR3 sequences, with roughly 32% as singletons. What was sequenced was glioma tissue, nonneoplastic brain tissue, or PBMCs (not recorded which). Receptor source: a human donor with low-grade glioma or glioblastoma, undergoing nonglioma brain surgery, or in good health (not recorded which).

In this sample, this clonotype turned up a few times. The chain joins TRBV7-8 to TRBJ2-5; D is undetermined. The CDR3 extends over 15 amino acids. The ends were cut back, 5 bases at V and 5 bases at J, with 18 bases in the middle. CDR1 is SGHVS and CDR2 is FQNEAQ in the germline V gene. The CDR3 is CASSGRIGLLETQYF. DNA for the CDR3: TGTGCCAGCAGCGGCAGAATAGGGCTCCTGGAGACCCAGTACTTC.

The chain links TRBV30 to TRBJ1-1, with D perhaps matching TRBD1 (5 bases). The CDR3 totals 14 residues. CDR1 is GTSNPN and CDR2 is SVGIG in the germline V gene (reference sequence). Trimming left V 3 bases short and J 0 bases short, with 11 bases between. The CDR3: CAWREGPLNTEAFF. The DNA of the CDR3 is TGTGCCTGGAGAGAGGGACCGTTGAACACTGAAGCTTTCTTT.

This clonotype has ten or more counts. The V gene is TRBV20-1, the J gene TRBJ2-3; D call uncertain. V was pared by 6 bases and J by 0 bases, with 10 bases between. In germline, CDR1 is DFQATT, CDR2 SNEGSKA (reference sequence). This CDR3 comprises 13 residues. The CDR3 DNA is TGCAGTGCAGGAGAAATCAGCACAGATACGCAGTATTTT. This gives the protein CSAGEISTDTQYF.

This clonotype was observed at least ten times. This rearrangement joins TRBV25-1 to TRBJ2-7, with 7 bases lining up with TRBD2. The CDR3 consists of 15 residues. Germline-derived CDR1 and CDR2 are MGHDK and SYGVNS. The V gene end was trimmed by 4 bases and the J gene end by 2 bases; junction bases not matched to a gene: 8. The DNA of the CDR3 is TGTGCCAGCAGTGGACCAGGGCTAGCGGCCTACGAGCAGTACTTC. It translates to CASSGPGLAAYEQYF.

This clonotype was found many times. The chain couples TRBV6-2 or TRBV6-3 to TRBJ2-6, with D unclear. Germline lookup yields CDR1 MNHEY and CDR2 SVGEGT. Trimming stripped 7 bases from V and 0 bases from J, with 7 bases between. The CDR3 totals 14 residues. The CDR3 loop reads CASKLSSGANVLTF. Here the CDR3 DNA reads TGTGCCAGCAAATTGAGCTCTGGGGCCAACGTCCTGACTTTC.

The sample holds many counts of this clonotype. The chain carries TRBV7-2 and TRBJ1-1; a possible D gene is TRBD1 (6 bases). Trimming removed 4 bases at V and 2 bases at J, with 14 bases between. CDR1 and CDR2 from the germline V gene are SGHTA and FQGNSA. The CDR3 runs to 15 residues. In nucleotides, the CDR3 is TGTGCCAGCAGCTCTCTTAGGGGGGGCAACACTGAAGCTTTCTTT. This codes for CASSSLRGGNTEAFF.

The chain carries TRBV6-1 and TRBJ1-2; 8 bases line up with TRBD1. The germline CDR1 and CDR2 sequences are MNHNS and SASEGT. The CDR3 sequence is 14 residues long. The J segment lost 3 bases and the V segment lost 6 bases, leaving 6 bases of the junction unmatched. The CDR3 loop reads CASSGGQGDYGYTF. CDR3 bases: TGTGCCAGCAGCGGCGGACAGGGTGACTATGGCTACACCTTC.

This clonotype was counted ten times or more. The rearrangement joins TRBV27 to TRBJ1-2, with D maybe TRBD1 (6 bases). The CDR3 is 15 residues long. The germline gives CDR1 MNHEY, CDR2 SMNVEV (reference sequence). The V gene lost 6 bases and the J gene lost 6 bases, with 20 bases spanning the gap. The CDR3 DNA follows: TGTGCCAGCAGGCGCCTTGGAGGGGGGGTCGATGGCTACACCTTC. This gives the protein CASRRLGGGVDGYTF.